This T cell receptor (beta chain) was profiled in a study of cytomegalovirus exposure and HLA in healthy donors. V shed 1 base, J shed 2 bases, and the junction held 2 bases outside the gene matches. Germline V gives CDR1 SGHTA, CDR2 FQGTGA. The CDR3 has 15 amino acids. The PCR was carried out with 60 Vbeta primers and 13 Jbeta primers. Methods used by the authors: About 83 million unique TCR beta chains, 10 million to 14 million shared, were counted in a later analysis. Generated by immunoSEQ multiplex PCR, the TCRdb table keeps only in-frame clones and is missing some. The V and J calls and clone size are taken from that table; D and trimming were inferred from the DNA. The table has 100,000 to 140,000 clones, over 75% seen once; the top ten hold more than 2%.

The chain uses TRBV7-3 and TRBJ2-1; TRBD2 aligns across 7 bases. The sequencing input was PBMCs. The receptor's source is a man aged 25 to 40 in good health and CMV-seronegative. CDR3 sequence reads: CASSLIGGAYNEQFF. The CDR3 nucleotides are TGTGCCAGCAGCTTAATTGGGGGGGCCTACAATGAGCAGTTCTTC.